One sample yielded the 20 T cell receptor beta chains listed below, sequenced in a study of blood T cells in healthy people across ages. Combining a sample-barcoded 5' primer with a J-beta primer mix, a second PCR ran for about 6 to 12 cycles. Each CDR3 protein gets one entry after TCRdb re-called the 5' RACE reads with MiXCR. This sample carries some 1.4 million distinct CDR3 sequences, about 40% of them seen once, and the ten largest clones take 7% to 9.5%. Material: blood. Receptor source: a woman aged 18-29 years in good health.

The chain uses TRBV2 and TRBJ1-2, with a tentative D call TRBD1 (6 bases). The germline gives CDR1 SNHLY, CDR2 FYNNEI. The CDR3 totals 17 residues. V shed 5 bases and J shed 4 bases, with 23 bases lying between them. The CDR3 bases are TGTGCCAGCAGTCTTAACTTTCGAGTGGGGGGCGGCTATGGCTACACCTTC. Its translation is CASSLNFRVGGGYGYTF.

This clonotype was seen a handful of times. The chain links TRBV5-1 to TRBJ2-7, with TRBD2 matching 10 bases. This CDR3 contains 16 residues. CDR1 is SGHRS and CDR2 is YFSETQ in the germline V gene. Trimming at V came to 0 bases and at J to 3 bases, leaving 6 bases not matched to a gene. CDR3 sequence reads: CASSLATSGTGYEQYF. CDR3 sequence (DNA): TGCGCCAGCAGCTTGGCTACTAGCGGGACGGGCTACGAGCAGTACTTC.

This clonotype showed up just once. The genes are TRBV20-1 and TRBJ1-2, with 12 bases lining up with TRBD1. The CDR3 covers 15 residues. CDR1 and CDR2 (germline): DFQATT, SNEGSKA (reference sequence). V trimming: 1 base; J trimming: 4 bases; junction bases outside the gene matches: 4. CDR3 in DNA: TGCAGTGCTAGAGCCTGGGACAGGGGGCTCTATGGCTACACCTTC. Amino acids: CSARAWDRGLYGYTF.

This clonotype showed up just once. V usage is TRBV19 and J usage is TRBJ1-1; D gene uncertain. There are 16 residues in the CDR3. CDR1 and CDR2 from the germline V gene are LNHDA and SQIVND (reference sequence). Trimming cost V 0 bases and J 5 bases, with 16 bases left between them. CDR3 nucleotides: TGTGCCAGTAGTATAGAAGAAGGACGGCGGGGTACTGAAGCTTTCTTT. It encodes CASSIEEGRRGTEAFF.

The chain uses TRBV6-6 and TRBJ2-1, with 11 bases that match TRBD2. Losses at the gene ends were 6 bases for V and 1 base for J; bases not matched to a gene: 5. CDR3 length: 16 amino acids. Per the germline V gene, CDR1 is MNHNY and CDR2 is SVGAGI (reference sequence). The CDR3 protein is CASRYTSGSSYNEQFF. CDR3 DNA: TGTGCCAGCAGGTACACTAGCGGGAGTTCCTACAATGAGCAGTTCTTC.

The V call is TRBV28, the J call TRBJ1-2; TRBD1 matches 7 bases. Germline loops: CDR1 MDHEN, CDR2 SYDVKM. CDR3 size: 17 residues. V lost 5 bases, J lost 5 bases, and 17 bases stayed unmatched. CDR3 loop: CASSDSGATGATYGYTF. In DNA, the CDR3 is TGTGCCAGCAGTGACTCCGGGGCTACAGGGGCCACTTATGGCTACACCTTC.

CDR3 residues: CSARGAGGFRDNEQYF. The CDR3, as DNA: TGCAGTGCTAGAGGGGCAGGGGGCTTCAGGGACAATGAGCAGTACTTC. This sequence joins TRBV20-1 and TRBJ2-5, with 8 bases that match TRBD1. Unmatched junction bases numbered 18, after V lost 1 base and J lost 11 bases. CDR3 length: 16 amino acids. Per the germline V gene, CDR1 is DFQATT and CDR2 is SNEGSKA (reference sequence).

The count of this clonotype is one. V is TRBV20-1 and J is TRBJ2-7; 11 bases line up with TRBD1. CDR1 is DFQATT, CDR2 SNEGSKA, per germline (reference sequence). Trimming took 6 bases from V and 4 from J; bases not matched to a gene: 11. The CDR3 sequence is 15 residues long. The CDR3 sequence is CSAENRDRGRYEQYF. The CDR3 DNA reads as TGCAGTGCCGAGAACCGGGACAGGGGGAGATACGAGCAGTACTTC.

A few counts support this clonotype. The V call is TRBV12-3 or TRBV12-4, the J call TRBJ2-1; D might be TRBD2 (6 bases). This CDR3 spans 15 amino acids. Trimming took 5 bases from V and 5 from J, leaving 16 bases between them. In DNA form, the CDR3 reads TGTGCCAGCAGTAGTACGGGACTGGCAAACAATGAGCAGTTCTTC. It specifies CASSSTGLANNEQFF.

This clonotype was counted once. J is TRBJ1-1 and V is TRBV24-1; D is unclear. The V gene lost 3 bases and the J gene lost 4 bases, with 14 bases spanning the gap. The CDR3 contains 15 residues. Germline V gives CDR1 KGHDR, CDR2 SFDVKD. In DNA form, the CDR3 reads TGTGCCACCAGTGATGGACCCGGATGGGGCACTGAAGCTTTCTTT. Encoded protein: CATSDGPGWGTEAFF.

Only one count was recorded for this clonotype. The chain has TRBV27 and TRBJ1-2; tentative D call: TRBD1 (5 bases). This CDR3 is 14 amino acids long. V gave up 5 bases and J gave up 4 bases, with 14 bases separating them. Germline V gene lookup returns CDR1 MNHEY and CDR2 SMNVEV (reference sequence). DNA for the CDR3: TGTGCCAGCAGTCGAACCGGGACCCCCTATGGCTACACCTTC. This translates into CASSRTGTPYGYTF.

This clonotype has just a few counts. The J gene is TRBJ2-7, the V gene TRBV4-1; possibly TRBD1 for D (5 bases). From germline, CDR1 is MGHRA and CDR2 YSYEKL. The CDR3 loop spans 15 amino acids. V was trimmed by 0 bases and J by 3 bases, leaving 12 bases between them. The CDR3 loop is CASSQDLDGHYEQYF. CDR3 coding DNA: TGCGCCAGCAGCCAAGATCTAGACGGACACTACGAGCAGTACTTC.

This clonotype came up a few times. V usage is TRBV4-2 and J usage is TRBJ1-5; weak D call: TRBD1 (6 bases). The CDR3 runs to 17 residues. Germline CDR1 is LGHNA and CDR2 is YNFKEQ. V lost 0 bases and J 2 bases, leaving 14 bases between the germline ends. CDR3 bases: TGTGCCAGCAGCCAAGACCAGGACAGATTCGGCAATCAGCCCCAGCATTTT. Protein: CASSQDQDRFGNQPQHF.

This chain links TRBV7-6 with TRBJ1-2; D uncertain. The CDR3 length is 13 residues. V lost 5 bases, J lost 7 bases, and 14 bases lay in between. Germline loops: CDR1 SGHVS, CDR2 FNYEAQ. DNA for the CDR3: TGTGCCAGCAGCCCGGTTCAGACAAGTGGCTACACCTTC. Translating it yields CASSPVQTSGYTF.

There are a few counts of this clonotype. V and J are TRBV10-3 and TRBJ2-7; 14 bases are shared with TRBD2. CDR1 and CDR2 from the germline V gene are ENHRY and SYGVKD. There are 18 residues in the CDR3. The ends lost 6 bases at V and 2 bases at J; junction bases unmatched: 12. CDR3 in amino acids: CAISPGTSGGPETYEQYF. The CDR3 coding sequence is TGTGCCATCAGCCCCGGGACTAGCGGGGGCCCCGAGACCTACGAGCAGTACTTC.

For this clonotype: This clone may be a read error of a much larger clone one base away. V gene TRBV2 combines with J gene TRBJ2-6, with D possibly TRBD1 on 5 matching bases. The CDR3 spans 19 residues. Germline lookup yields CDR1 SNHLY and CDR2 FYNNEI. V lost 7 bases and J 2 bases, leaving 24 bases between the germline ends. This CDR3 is CASKVPGRAIAAGANVLTF. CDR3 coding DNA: TGTGCCAGCAAGGTACCCGGCAGGGCCATTGCAGCTGGGGCCAACGTCCTGACTTTC.

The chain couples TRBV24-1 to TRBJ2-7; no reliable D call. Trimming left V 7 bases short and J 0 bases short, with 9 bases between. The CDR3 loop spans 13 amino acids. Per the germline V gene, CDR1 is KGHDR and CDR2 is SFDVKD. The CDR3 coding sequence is TGTGCCACCAGGACGCAGAGCTCCTACGAGCAGTACTTC. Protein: CATRTQSSYEQYF.

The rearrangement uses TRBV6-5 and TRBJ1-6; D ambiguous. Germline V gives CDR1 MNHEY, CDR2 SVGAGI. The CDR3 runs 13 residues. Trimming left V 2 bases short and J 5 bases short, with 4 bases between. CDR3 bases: TGTGCCAGCAGTTACGGGGATAATTCACCCCTCCACTTT. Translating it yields CASSYGDNSPLHF.

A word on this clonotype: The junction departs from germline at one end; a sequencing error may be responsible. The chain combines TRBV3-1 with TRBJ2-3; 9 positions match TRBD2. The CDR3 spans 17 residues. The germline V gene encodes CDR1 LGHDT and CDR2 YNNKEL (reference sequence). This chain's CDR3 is CVSSQRLADPSTDTQYF. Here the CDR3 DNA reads TGTGTCAGCAGCCAGAGACTAGCGGACCCTAGCACAGATACGCAGTATTTT.

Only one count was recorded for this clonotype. The CDR3 is CASSEVREVYGYTF. CDR3 nucleotides: TGTGCCAGCAGTGAGGTTCGGGAGGTCTATGGCTACACCTTC. The chain recombines TRBV2 with TRBJ1-2; D is uncertain. The ends were cut back, 3 bases at V and 4 bases at J, with 12 bases in the middle. The CDR3 extends over 14 amino acids. The germline V gene has CDR1 SNHLY and CDR2 FYNNEI.